Listed below are T cell receptor beta chains from one sample, sequenced in a study of blood T cell repertoires in COVID-19. Clones were sequenced by immunoSEQ multiplex PCR, and TCRdb holds only the in-frame ones, with some missing. The sample has approximately 59,000 clones, 89% seen once. Sequenced input: peripheral blood. The receptors derive from a human donor in a cohort sampled during active COVID-19. Each CDR3 is given with its conserved first and last residue. D genes are given only for firm matches. Only some rows state a clone size, as once, few, many or a class for expanded clones.

size: NA; J: TRBJ1-1; D: NA; V: TRBV30; CDR3: CAWSTGTEAFF; DNA: TGTGCCTGGAGTACAGGGACTGAAGCTTTCTTT
size: NA; J: TRBJ2-3; D: TRBD2; V: TRBV5-4; CDR3: CASRHGGSGATDTQYF; DNA: TGTGCCAGCAGACATGGCGGTAGCGGGGCTACAGATACGCAGTATTTT
size: NA; J: TRBJ1-2; D: TRBD1; V: TRBV7-2; CDR3: CASSFGTGLNYGYTF; DNA: TGTGCCAGCAGCTTCGGGACAGGGTTAAACTATGGCTACACCTTC
size: NA; J: TRBJ1-2; D: TRBD1; V: TRBV6-6; CDR3: CASSRQGSNYGYTF; DNA: TGTGCCAGCAGTCGACAGGGATCCAACTATGGCTACACCTTC
size: NA; J: TRBJ1-3; D: NA; V: TRBV9; CDR3: CASSAGNRGNTIYF; DNA: TGTGCCAGCAGCGCAGGTAACCGTGGAAACACCATATATTTT
size: NA; J: TRBJ2-7; D: TRBD2; V: TRBV27; CDR3: CASSLYPPGQLRGGEQYF; DNA: TGTGCCAGCAGTTTATACCCCCCGGGACAACTTCGGGGGGGGGAGCAGTACTTC
size: few; J: TRBJ1-5; D: TRBD1; V: TRBV19; CDR3: CASSIWTGGNQPQHF; DNA: TGTGCCAGTAGTATCTGGACAGGGGGGAATCAGCCCCAGCATTTT
size: NA; J: TRBJ1-5; D: NA; V: TRBV15; CDR3: CATSRADQPQHF; DNA: TGTGCCACCAGCAGAGCAGATCAGCCCCAGCATTTT
size: once; J: TRBJ2-7; D: NA; V: TRBV20-1; CDR3: CSVGVYEQYF; DNA: TGCAGCGTAGGGGTCTACGAGCAGTACTTC
size: NA; J: TRBJ1-2; D: TRBD1; V: TRBV19; CDR3: CATSIQGEKGTGTYGYTF; DNA: TGTGCCACCTCCATACAGGGGGAAAAGGGTACGGGGACCTATGGCTACACCTTC
size: NA; J: TRBJ2-1; D: TRBD1; V: TRBV29-1; CDR3: CSVLQGAGEQFF; DNA: TGCAGCGTATTACAGGGGGCGGGTGAGCAGTTCTTC
size: once; J: TRBJ2-5; D: NA; V: TRBV12-5; CDR3: CASGSTLEPTQYF; DNA: TGTGCTAGTGGCAGCACCTTGGAGCCGACCCAGTACTTC
size: NA; J: TRBJ2-6; D: NA; V: TRBV7-2; CDR3: CASSPVVTGMGSGANVLTF; DNA: TGTGCCAGCAGCCCGGTGGTCACGGGGATGGGCTCTGGGGCCAACGTCCTGACTTTC
size: once; J: TRBJ1-4; D: TRBD1; V: TRBV10-3; CDR3: CAISESRQGWSEKLFF; DNA: TGTGCCATCAGTGAGTCGAGACAGGGGTGGAGTGAAAAACTGTTTTTT
size: NA; J: TRBJ2-2; D: TRBD2; V: TRBV7-2; CDR3: CASSLAQGLAGNGELFF; DNA: TGTGCCAGCAGCTTAGCGCAGGGACTAGCGGGGAATGGGGAGCTGTTTTTT
size: NA; J: TRBJ2-5; D: TRBD2; V: TRBV11-2; CDR3: CASSRERTSGGVGQYF; DNA: TGTGCCAGCAGCAGGGAAAGGACTAGCGGGGGAGTTGGCCAGTACTTC
size: once; J: TRBJ2-1; D: NA; V: TRBV20-1; CDR3: CSASAGFLNEQFF; DNA: TGCAGTGCTAGTGCAGGGTTCTTGAATGAGCAGTTCTTC
size: NA; J: TRBJ1-5; D: NA; V: TRBV6-2/TRBV6-3; CDR3: CASSLLSAGIGPQHF; DNA: TGTGCCAGCAGTTTACTAAGTGCGGGGATAGGGCCCCAGCATTTT
size: once; J: TRBJ2-2; D: NA; V: TRBV9; CDR3: CASSLGPGEDTGELFF; DNA: TGTGCCAGCAGCCTAGGACCTGGAGAGGACACCGGGGAGCTGTTTTTT
size: NA; J: TRBJ1-3; D: NA; V: TRBV11-2; CDR3: CASSTFYGAKAGNTIYF; DNA: TGTGCCAGCAGCACCTTTTATGGGGCTAAGGCTGGAAACACCATATATTTT
size: NA; J: TRBJ1-5; D: NA; V: TRBV21-1; CDR3: CASSKGPRGASNQPQHF; DNA: TGTGCCAGCAGCAAAGGACCTCGGGGGGCAAGCAATCAGCCCCAGCATTTT
size: NA; J: TRBJ1-4; D: TRBD1; V: TRBV11-2; CDR3: CASSVRTGLQEKLFF; DNA: TGTGCCAGCAGCGTGAGGACAGGGCTACAGGAAAAACTGTTTTTT
size: NA; J: TRBJ1-2; D: TRBD1; V: TRBV3-1/TRBV3-2; CDR3: CASSTDRARVYGYTF; DNA: TGTGCCAGCAGCACAGACAGGGCTAGGGTCTATGGCTACACCTTC
size: once; J: TRBJ2-7; D: TRBD1; V: TRBV6-5; CDR3: CASSYTTGTYEQYF; DNA: TGTGCCAGCAGTTACACGACAGGGACCTACGAGCAGTACTTC
size: NA; J: TRBJ1-1; D: NA; V: TRBV6-5; CDR3: CASSYSIQGTTEAFF; DNA: TGTGCCAGCAGTTACTCGATCCAGGGGACCACTGAAGCTTTCTTT
size: once; J: TRBJ1-2; D: NA; V: TRBV7-2; CDR3: CAAPGVMGGYTF; DNA: TGTGCCGCGCCAGGGGTAATGGGAGGCTACACCTTC
size: NA; J: TRBJ2-1; D: TRBD1; V: TRBV11-2; CDR3: CASSSAGTGRYEQFF; DNA: TGTGCCAGCAGCTCCGCCGGGACAGGGCGTTATGAGCAGTTCTTC
size: few; J: TRBJ2-3; D: TRBD2; V: TRBV7-2; CDR3: CASSLLGGGSTQYF; DNA: TGTGCCAGCAGCTTATTAGGCGGGGGAAGTACGCAGTATTTT
size: NA; J: TRBJ1-1; D: NA; V: TRBV19; CDR3: CASSTPGRNTEAFF; DNA: TGTGCCAGTAGTACCCCCGGTCGGAACACTGAAGCTTTCTTT
size: NA; J: TRBJ1-3; D: NA; V: TRBV14; CDR3: CASSQDRGSGNTIYF; DNA: TGTGCCAGCAGCCAAGACAGGGGATCTGGAAACACCATATATTTT
size: once; J: TRBJ2-7; D: NA; V: TRBV9; CDR3: CASSVEQGGEQYF; DNA: TGTGCCAGCAGCGTCGAACAGGGTGGCGAGCAGTACTTC
size: NA; J: TRBJ1-2; D: NA; V: TRBV21-1; CDR3: CASSKDRGLDYGYTF; DNA: TGTGCCAGCAGCAAAGACAGGGGGCTGGACTATGGCTACACCTTC
size: once; J: TRBJ2-2; D: NA; V: TRBV5-8; CDR3: CASSPARLSRTGELFF; DNA: TGTGCCAGCAGCCCTGCTCGGTTGTCCCGCACCGGGGAGCTGTTTTTT
size: NA; J: TRBJ2-3; D: NA; V: TRBV7-9; CDR3: CASARGAGGKDTQYF; DNA: TGTGCCAGCGCGAGGGGGGCAGGGGGGAAAGATACGCAGTATTTT
size: once; J: TRBJ2-4; D: NA; V: TRBV12-3/TRBV12-4; CDR3: CASKQGAVDIQYF; DNA: TGTGCCAGTAAACAGGGCGCGGTAGACATTCAGTACTTC
size: few; J: TRBJ2-2; D: TRBD1; V: TRBV10-1; CDR3: CASRGTGNNTGELFF; DNA: TGCGCCAGCAGGGGGACAGGGAATAATACCGGGGAGCTGTTTTTT
size: NA; J: TRBJ1-4; D: NA; V: TRBV18; CDR3: CASSQDRREGANEKLFF; DNA: TGTGCCAGCTCCCAAGACAGGAGGGAGGGCGCTAATGAAAAACTGTTTTTT
size: NA; J: TRBJ2-1; D: NA; V: TRBV28; CDR3: CASSFGSSVEQFF; DNA: TGTGCCAGCAGTTTTGGTTCCTCAGTTGAGCAGTTCTTC
size: few; J: TRBJ2-2; D: NA; V: TRBV5-4; CDR3: CASSLGAGPTGELFF; DNA: TGTGCCAGCAGCCTGGGGGCAGGGCCTACCGGGGAGCTGTTTTTT
size: NA; J: TRBJ2-1; D: TRBD2; V: TRBV6-5; CDR3: CASSRTSGGADEQFF; DNA: TGTGCCAGCAGTCGGACTAGCGGGGGGGCCGATGAGCAGTTCTTC
size: NA; J: TRBJ2-7; D: NA; V: TRBV2; CDR3: CASSEGNYEQYF; DNA: TGTGCCAGCAGTGAAGGTAACTACGAGCAGTACTTC
size: NA; J: TRBJ2-7; D: TRBD1; V: TRBV3-1/TRBV3-2; CDR3: CASSQERGTGGTYEQYF; DNA: TGTGCCAGCAGCCAAGAGCGAGGTACAGGGGGCACCTACGAGCAGTACTTC
size: NA; J: TRBJ1-2; D: TRBD1; V: TRBV3-1/TRBV3-2; CDR3: CASSRDSSNYGYTF; DNA: TGTGCCAGCTCTCGGGACAGCTCTAACTATGGCTACACCTTC
size: once; J: TRBJ2-1; D: TRBD2; V: TRBV5-5; CDR3: CASTSGLGGKINEQFF; DNA: TGTGCCAGCACCTCGGGGTTGGGGGGGAAAATCAATGAGCAGTTCTTC
size: NA; J: TRBJ1-3; D: NA; V: TRBV3-1/TRBV3-2; CDR3: CASSQRLGNTIYF; DNA: TGTGCCAGCAGCCAGAGGCTGGGAAACACCATATATTTT
size: NA; J: TRBJ1-5; D: NA; V: TRBV4-3; CDR3: CASSQGGGPDQPQHF; DNA: TGCGCCAGCAGCCAGGGGGGGGGCCCCGATCAGCCCCAGCATTTT
size: NA; J: TRBJ2-7; D: TRBD2; V: TRBV5-1; CDR3: CASSLDPSGPYEQYF; DNA: TGCGCCAGCAGCTTGGATCCTAGCGGGCCCTACGAGCAGTACTTC
size: once; J: TRBJ1-1; D: NA; V: TRBV6-6; CDR3: CASSYAGEAFF; DNA: TGTGCCAGCAGTTACGCAGGTGAAGCTTTCTTT
size: once; J: TRBJ1-2; D: NA; V: TRBV2; CDR3: CASTPGQTYGYTF; DNA: TGTGCCAGCACCCCCGGACAGACCTATGGCTACACCTTC
size: NA; J: TRBJ1-1; D: TRBD1; V: TRBV9; CDR3: CASSVTGTGSDTEAFF; DNA: TGTGCCAGCAGCGTAACCGGGACAGGGTCGGACACTGAAGCTTTCTTT
size: NA; J: TRBJ1-3; D: TRBD1; V: TRBV18; CDR3: CASSLVRDRAGNTIYF; DNA: TGTGCCAGCTCACTAGTCCGAGACAGGGCTGGAAACACCATATATTTT
size: NA; J: TRBJ1-2; D: NA; V: TRBV5-1; CDR3: CASSSDRGYTF; DNA: TGCGCCAGCAGCTCTGACAGAGGCTACACCTTC
size: NA; J: TRBJ1-5; D: NA; V: TRBV9; CDR3: CASSVGMSNQPQHF; DNA: TGTGCCAGCAGCGTAGGTATGAGCAATCAGCCCCAGCATTTT
size: NA; J: TRBJ1-4; D: NA; V: TRBV4-1; CDR3: CASSRGQSNEKLFF; DNA: TGCGCCAGCAGCAGAGGACAGTCTAATGAAAAACTGTTTTTT
size: NA; J: TRBJ1-3; D: NA; V: TRBV7-2; CDR3: CASSFGGGSGNTIYF; DNA: TGTGCCAGCAGCTTCGGGGGGGGGTCTGGAAACACCATATATTTT
size: NA; J: TRBJ2-1; D: NA; V: TRBV4-3; CDR3: CASSQEAGTYNEQFF; DNA: TGCGCCAGCAGCCAAGAAGCAGGAACCTACAATGAGCAGTTCTTC
size: NA; J: TRBJ1-2; D: NA; V: TRBV7-2; CDR3: CASSPRLGQGNYGYTF; DNA: TGTGCCAGCAGCCCTCGACTGGGGCAGGGCAACTATGGCTACACCTTC
size: NA; J: TRBJ1-6; D: NA; V: TRBV3-1/TRBV3-2; CDR3: CASSTLGSNNSPLHF; DNA: TGTGCCAGCAGCACGCTAGGGAGTAATAATTCACCCCTCCACTTT